This T cell receptor (beta chain) was recorded in a study of shared clonotypes between healthy human individuals. Across the study: A couple of women and a few men aged 18 to 49 served as donors.

This CDR3 has 17 residues. Germline-derived CDR1 and CDR2 are LGHNA and YNFKEQ. V lost 6 bases and J 0 bases, leaving 19 bases between the germline ends. Overall study results and limits: A generally larger estimated richness was seen in naive subsets than in memory subsets.

Repertoires were generated with immunoSEQ multiplex PCR, while TCRdb's copy carries only in-frame clones and drops some. The profile covers about 1.4 million clones, with over 95% appearing a single time and about 1% taken by the ten largest. CD4+ cells yielded CD45RA+ naive and CD45RA-negative memory subsets. This clone was seen a few times. The antigen is undetermined. The sequenced sample consisted of naive CD4+ T cells sorted from blood. Subset: CD45RA+ positively selected. The clonotype comes from a man between 25 and 39 years old in good health. The chain employs TRBV4-2 and TRBJ2-3; tentative D call: TRBD2 (5 bases). CDR3 sequence reads: CASRKNGEGRSTDTQYF. DNA for the CDR3: TGTGCCAGCAGAAAAAACGGGGAAGGTCGTAGCACAGATACGCAGTATTTT.